This T cell receptor (beta chain) derives from a study of blood T cell repertoires in COVID-19. Study-wide background: Acute-phase and convalescent COVID-19 samples originated in the United States, Italy and Spain. The cDNA or gDNA used as material had been derived from T cells, B-cell-depleted T cells, or PBMCs.

Per the original data handling: Amplification from reference gene primers served as the basis for estimated nucleated cell counts. The assay was immunoSEQ multiplex PCR, and TCRdb's table has in-frame clones only and misses some. That table is the source of V, J and clone size, and D and trimming were worked out from the DNA. The sample has 23,000 or so clones, more than 80% seen once. Sequences were obtained from peripheral blood. The sequence was obtained from a human donor in a cohort sampled during active COVID-19.

The CDR3 region is CASSFQGLGETQYF. The DNA of the CDR3 is TGTGCCAGCAGTTTTCAGGGGCTTGGAGAGACCCAGTACTTC. The chain uses TRBV27 and TRBJ2-5, with D perhaps matching TRBD1 (6 bases). Germline assignment: CDR1 MNHEY and CDR2 SMNVEV (reference sequence). V was trimmed by 3 bases and J by 4 bases, leaving 12 bases between them. This CDR3 has 14 residues.